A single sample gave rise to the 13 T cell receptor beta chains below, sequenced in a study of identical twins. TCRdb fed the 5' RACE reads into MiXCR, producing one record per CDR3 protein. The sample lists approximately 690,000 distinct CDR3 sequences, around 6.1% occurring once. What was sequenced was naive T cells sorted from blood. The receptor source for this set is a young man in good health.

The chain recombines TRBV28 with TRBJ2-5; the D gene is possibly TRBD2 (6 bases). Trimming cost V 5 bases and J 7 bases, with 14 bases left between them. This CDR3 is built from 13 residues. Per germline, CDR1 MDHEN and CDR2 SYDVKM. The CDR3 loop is CASSLGTRGTQYF. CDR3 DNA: TGTGCCAGCAGTCTCGGGACGCGGGGGACCCAGTACTTC.

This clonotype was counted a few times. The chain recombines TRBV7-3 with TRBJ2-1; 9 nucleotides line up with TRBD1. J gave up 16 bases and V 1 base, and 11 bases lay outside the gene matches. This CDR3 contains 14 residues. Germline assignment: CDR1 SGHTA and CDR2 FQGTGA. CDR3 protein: CASSLSPGTGTPFF. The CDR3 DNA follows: TGTGCCAGCAGCTTAAGCCCCGGGACAGGGACCCCATTCTTC.

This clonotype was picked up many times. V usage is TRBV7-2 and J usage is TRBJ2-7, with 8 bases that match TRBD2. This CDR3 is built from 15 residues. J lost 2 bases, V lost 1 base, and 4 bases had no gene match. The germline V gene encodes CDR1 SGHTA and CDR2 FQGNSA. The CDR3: CASSLVASGPYEQYF. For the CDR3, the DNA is TGTGCCAGCAGCTTAGTAGCTAGCGGGCCCTACGAGCAGTACTTC.

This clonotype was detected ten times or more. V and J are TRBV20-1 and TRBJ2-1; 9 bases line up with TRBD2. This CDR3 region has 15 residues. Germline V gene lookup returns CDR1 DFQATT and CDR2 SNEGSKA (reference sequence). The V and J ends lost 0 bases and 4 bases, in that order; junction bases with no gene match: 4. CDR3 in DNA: TGCAGTGCTAGAGATAGCGGGGGTGTATACAATGAGCAGTTCTTC. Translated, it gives CSARDSGGVYNEQFF.

CDR3 sequence reads: CSALRGGRDEKLFF. CDR3 in DNA: TGCAGTGCTCTGAGAGGAGGGAGGGATGAAAAACTGTTTTTT. The chain has TRBV20-1 and TRBJ1-4, with D uncertain. CDR3 length: 14 residues. Per the germline V gene, CDR1 is DFQATT and CDR2 is SNEGSKA (reference sequence). Trimming left V 5 bases short and J 6 bases short, with 16 bases between.

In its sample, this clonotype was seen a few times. The CDR3 here is CASSLDQGGFSGNTIYF. The CDR3, as DNA: TGCGCCAGCAGCTTGGACCAGGGGGGTTTTTCTGGAAACACCATATATTTT. This sequence joins TRBV5-1 and TRBJ1-3; 7 positions agree with TRBD1. Germline CDR1 and CDR2: SGHRS and YFSETQ. The CDR3 is made up of 17 amino acids. V dropped 0 bases and J dropped 1; count of bases not matched to a gene: 7. Variable domain in full (rest from reference TRBV5-1 and TRBJ1-3): KAGVTQTPRYLIKTRGQQVTLSCSPISGHRSVSWYQQTPGQGLQFLFEYFSETQRNKGNFPGRFSGRQFSNSRSEMNVSTLELGDSALYLCASSLDQGGFSGNTIYFGEGSWLTVV.

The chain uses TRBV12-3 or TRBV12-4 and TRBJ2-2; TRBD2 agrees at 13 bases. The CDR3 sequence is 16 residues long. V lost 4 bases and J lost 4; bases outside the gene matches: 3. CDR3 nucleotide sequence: TGTGCCAGCAGTTCTACTAGCGGGAGGGCCACCGGGGAGCTGTTTTTT. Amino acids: CASSSTSGRATGELFF.

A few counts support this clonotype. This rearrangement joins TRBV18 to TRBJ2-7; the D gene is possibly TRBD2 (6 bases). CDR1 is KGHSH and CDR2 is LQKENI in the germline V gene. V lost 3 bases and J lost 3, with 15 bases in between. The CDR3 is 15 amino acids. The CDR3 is CASSPGLVKIYEQYF. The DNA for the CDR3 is TGTGCCAGCTCACCGGGACTCGTCAAGATCTACGAGCAGTACTTC. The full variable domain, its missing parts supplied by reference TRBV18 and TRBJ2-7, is NAGVMQNPRHLVRRRGQEARLRCSPMKGHSHVYWYRQLPEEGLKFMVYLQKENIIDESGMPKERFSAEFPKEGPSILRIQQVVRGDSAAYFCASSPGLVKIYEQYFGPGTRLTVT.

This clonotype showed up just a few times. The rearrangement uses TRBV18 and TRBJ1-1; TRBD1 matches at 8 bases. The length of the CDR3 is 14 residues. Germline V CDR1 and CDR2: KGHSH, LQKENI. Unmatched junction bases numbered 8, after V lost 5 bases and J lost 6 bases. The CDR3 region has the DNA TGTGCCAGCTCAGCAACCGGGACAGGAGCTGAAGCTTTCTTT. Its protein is CASSATGTGAEAFF.

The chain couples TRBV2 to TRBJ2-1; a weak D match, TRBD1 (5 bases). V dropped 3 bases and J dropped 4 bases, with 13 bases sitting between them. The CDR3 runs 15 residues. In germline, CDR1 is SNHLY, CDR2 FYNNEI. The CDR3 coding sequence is TGTGCCAGCAGTGAGGGGCCCTCGGGTTACAATGAGCAGTTCTTC. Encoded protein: CASSEGPSGYNEQFF.

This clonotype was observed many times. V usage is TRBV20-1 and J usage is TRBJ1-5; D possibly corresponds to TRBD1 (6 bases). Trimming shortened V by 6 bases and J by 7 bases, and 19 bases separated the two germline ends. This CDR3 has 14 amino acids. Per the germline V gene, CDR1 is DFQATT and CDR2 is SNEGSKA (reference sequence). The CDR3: CSAPQGISDQPQHF. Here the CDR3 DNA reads TGCAGTGCCCCACAGGGAATTTCTGACCAGCCCCAGCATTTT.

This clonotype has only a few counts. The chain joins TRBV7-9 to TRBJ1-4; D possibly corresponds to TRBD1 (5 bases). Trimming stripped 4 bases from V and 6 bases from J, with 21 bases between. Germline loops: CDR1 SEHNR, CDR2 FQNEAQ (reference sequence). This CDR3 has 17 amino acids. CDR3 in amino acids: CASSSVRDRGGHEKLFF. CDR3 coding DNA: TGTGCCAGCAGCTCTGTCCGGGACCGCGGGGGTCATGAAAAACTGTTTTTT.

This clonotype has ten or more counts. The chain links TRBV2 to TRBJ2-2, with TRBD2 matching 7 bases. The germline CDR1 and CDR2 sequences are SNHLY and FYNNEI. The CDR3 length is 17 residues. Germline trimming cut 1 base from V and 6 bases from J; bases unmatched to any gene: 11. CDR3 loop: CASSEGPAGSSAGELFF. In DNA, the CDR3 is TGTGCCAGCAGTGAAGGGCCAGCGGGATCGTCAGCCGGGGAGCTGTTTTTT.